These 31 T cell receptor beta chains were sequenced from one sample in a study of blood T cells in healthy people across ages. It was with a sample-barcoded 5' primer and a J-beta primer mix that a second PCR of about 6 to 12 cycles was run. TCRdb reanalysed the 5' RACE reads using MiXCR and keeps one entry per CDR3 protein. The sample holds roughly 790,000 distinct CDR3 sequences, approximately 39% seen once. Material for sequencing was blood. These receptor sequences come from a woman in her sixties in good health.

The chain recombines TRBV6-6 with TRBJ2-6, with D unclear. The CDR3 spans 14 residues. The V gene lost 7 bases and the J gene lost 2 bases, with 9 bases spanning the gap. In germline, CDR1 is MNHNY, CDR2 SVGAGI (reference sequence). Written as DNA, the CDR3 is TGTGCCAGCATGGTCCTAACTGGGGCCAACGTCCTGACTTTC. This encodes CASMVLTGANVLTF.

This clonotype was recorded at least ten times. The CDR3 DNA is TGTGCCATCAGTGAGTCGGTGGGCGAGCAGTACTTC. As protein: CAISESVGEQYF. The chain couples TRBV10-3 to TRBJ2-7; D remains ambiguous. V lost 0 bases, J lost 6 bases, and 6 bases lay in between. Germline loops: CDR1 ENHRY, CDR2 SYGVKD. The CDR3 covers 12 residues.

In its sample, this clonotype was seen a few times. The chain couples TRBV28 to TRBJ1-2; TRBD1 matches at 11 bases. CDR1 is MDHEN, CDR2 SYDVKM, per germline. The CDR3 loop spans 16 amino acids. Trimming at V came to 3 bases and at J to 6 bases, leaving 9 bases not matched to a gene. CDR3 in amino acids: CASSFPPGTGGNGYTF. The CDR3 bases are TGTGCCAGCAGTTTCCCACCCGGGACAGGGGGAAATGGCTACACCTTC.

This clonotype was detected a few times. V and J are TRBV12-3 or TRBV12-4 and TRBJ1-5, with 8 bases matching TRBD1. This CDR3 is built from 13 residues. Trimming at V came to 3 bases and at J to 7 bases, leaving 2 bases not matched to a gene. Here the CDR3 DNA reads TGTGCCAGCAGTTTTCCAGGGGGCCAGCCCCAGCATTTT. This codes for CASSFPGGQPQHF.

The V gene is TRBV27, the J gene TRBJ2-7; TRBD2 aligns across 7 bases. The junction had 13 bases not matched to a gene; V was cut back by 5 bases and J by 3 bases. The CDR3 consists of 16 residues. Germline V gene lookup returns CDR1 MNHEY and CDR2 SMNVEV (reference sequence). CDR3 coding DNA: TGTGCCAGCAGTCGACCTGTAGGCGGGGGATTCTACGAGCAGTACTTC. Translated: CASSRPVGGGFYEQYF.

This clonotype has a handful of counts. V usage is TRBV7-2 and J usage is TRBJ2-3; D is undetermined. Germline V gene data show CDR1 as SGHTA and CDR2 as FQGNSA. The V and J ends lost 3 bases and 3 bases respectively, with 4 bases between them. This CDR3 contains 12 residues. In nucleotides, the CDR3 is TGTGCCAGCAGCTTCGTGACAGATACGCAGTATTTT. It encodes CASSFVTDTQYF.

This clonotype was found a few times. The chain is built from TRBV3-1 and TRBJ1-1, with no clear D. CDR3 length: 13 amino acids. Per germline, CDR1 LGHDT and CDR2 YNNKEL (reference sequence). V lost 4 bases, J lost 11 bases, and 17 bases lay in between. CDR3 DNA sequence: TGTGCCAGCAGCCTTCGGGGAGACCCGGTCGCTTTCTTT. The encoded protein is CASSLRGDPVAFF.

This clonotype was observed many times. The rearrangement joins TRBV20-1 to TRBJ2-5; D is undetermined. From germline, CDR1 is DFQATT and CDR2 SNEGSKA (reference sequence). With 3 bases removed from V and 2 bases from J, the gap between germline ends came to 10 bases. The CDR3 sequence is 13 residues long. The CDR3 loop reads CSARFHGQETQYF. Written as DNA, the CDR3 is TGCAGTGCTAGGTTCCACGGACAAGAGACCCAGTACTTC.

As DNA, the CDR3 is TGTGCCAGCAGCGCCCCCCATACTAGCAGTGAGCAGTACTTC. Residues: CASSAPHTSSEQYF. V and J are TRBV7-9 and TRBJ2-5; D might be TRBD2 (6 bases). Trimming took off 5 bases at V and 11 bases at J, with 21 bases between the two ends. CDR1 and CDR2 from the germline V gene are SEHNR and FQNEAQ (reference sequence). The CDR3 extends over 14 amino acids.

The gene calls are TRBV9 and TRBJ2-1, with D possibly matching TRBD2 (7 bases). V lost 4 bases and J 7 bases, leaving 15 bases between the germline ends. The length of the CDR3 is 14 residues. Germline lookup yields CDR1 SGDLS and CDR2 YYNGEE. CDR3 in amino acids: CASSLGGPGNEQFF. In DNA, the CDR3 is TGTGCCAGCAGCCTCGGGGGGCCGGGGAATGAGCAGTTCTTC.

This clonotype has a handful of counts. CDR3 sequence (DNA): TGCAGTGCTTACAGGGGGACGGAGACCCAGTACTTC. Protein sequence: CSAYRGTETQYF. This sequence joins TRBV20-1 and TRBJ2-5; 8 nucleotides align to TRBD1. CDR3 length equals 12 residues. Germline V lookup: CDR1 DFQATT, CDR2 SNEGSKA (reference sequence). The trim removed 5 bases at V and 5 bases at J, leaving 4 bases unmatched.

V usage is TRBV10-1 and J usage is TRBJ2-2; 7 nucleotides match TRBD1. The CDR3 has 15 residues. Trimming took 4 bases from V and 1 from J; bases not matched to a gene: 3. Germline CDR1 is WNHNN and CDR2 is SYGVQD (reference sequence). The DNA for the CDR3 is TGCGCCAGCAGTGGACAGGGCGGGAACACCGGGGAGCTGTTTTTT. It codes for CASSGQGGNTGELFF.

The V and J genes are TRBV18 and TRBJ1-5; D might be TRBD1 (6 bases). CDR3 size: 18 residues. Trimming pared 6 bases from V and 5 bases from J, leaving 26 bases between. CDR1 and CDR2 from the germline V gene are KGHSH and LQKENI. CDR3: CASSPPEERTALDQPQHF. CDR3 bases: TGTGCCAGCTCTCCGCCAGAAGAACGGACAGCCCTCGATCAGCCCCAGCATTTT. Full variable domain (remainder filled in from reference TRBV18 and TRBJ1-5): NAGVMQNPRHLVRRRGQEARLRCSPMKGHSHVYWYRQLPEEGLKFMVYLQKENIIDESGMPKERFSAEFPKEGPSILRIQQVVRGDSAAYFCASSPPEERTALDQPQHFGDGTRLSIL.

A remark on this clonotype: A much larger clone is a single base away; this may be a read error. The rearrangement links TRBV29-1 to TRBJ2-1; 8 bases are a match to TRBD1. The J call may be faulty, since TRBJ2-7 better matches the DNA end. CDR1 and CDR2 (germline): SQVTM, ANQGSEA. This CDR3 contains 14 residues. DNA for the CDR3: TGCAGCGTAACACAGGGGGGCTCCTACAATGAGCAGTACTTC. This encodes CSVTQGGSYNEQYF.

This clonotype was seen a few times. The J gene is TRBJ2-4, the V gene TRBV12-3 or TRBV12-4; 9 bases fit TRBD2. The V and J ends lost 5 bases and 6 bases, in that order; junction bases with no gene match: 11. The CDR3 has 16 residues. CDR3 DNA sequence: TGTGCCAGCAGTCTAAAGGGGACTAGCACCGGAAACATTCAGTACTTC. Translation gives CASSLKGTSTGNIQYF.

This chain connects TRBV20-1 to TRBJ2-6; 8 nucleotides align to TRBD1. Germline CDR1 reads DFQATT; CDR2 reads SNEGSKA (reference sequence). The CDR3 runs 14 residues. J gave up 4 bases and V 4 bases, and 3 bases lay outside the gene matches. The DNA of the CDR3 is TGCAGTGCTACTACAGGGGGGGGGGCCAACGTCCTGACTTTC. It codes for CSATTGGGANVLTF.

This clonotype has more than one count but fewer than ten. The CDR3 here is CASSQVEGARVNEQFF. CDR3 in DNA: TGCGCCAGCAGCCAAGTGGAGGGGGCAAGAGTCAATGAGCAGTTCTTC. This chain joins TRBV4-1 and TRBJ2-1; possible D gene TRBD1, 7 bases. The CDR3 contains 16 residues. V gave up 1 base and J gave up 6 bases, with 16 bases separating them. The germline V gene has CDR1 MGHRA and CDR2 YSYEKL.

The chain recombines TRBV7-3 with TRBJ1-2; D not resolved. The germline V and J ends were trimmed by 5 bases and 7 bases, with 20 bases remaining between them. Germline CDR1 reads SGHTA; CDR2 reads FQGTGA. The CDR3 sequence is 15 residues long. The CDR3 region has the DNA TGTGCCAGCAGCCCCTTCATTGGGTTCGGATCTGGCTACACCTTC. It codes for CASSPFIGFGSGYTF.

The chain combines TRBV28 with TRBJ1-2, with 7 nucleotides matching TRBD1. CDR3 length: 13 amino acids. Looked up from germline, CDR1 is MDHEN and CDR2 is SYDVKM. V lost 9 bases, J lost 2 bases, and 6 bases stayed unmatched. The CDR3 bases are TGTGCCAGTGTTCAACAGGGGAACTATGGCTACACCTTC. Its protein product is CASVQQGNYGYTF.

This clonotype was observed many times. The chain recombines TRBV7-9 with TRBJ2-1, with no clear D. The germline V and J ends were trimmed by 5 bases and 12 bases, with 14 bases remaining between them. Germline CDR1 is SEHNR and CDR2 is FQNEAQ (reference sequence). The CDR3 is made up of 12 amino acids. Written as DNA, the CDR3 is TGTGCCAGCAGCCCCTTTGATGGCGCGCAGTTCTTC. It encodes CASSPFDGAQFF. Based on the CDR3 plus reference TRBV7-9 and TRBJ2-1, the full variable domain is DTGVSQNPRHKITKRGQNVTFRCDPISEHNRLYWYRQTLGQGPEFLTYFQNEAQLEKSRLLSDRFSAERPKGSFSTLEIQRTEQGDSAMYLCASSPFDGAQFFGPGTRLTVL.

Written as DNA, the CDR3 is TGTGCCAGCAGCCCCCACGACAGGGTCTGCGAGCAGTACTTC. Protein: CASSPHDRVCEQYF. The chain recombines TRBV21-1 with TRBJ2-7; the D call in the table, TRBD1, was not verified against the DNA. TRBV21-1 represents a pseudogene. The CDR3 totals 14 residues.

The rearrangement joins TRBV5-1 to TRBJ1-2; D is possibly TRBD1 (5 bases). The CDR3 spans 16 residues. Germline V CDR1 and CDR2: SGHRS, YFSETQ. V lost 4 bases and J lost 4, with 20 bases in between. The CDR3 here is CASSPGAAHRGYGYTF. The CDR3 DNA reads TGCGCCAGCAGCCCTGGGGCAGCGCATCGGGGCTATGGCTACACCTTC. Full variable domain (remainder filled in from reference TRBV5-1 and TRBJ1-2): KAGVTQTPRYLIKTRGQQVTLSCSPISGHRSVSWYQQTPGQGLQFLFEYFSETQRNKGNFPGRFSGRQFSNSRSEMNVSTLELGDSALYLCASSPGAAHRGYGYTFGSGTRLTVV.

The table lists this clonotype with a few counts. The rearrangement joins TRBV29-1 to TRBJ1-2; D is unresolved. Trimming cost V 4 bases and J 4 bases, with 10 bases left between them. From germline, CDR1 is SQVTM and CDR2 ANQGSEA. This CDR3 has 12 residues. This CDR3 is CSVGTASYGYTF. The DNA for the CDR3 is TGCAGCGTTGGCACAGCGTCCTATGGCTACACCTTC.

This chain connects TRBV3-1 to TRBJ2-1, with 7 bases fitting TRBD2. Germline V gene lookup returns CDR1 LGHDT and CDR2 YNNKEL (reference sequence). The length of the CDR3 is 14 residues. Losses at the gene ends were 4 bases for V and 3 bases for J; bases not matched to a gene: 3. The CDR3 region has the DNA TGTGCCAGCAGCCCCTCTAGCGGCTACAATGAGCAGTTCTTC. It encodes CASSPSSGYNEQFF.

CDR3 DNA sequence: TGCGCCAGCAGCCAAGATCGTTGGGGCCCCGGGGACACTGAAGCTTTCTTT. It encodes CASSQDRWGPGDTEAFF. The chain links TRBV4-3 to TRBJ1-1, with a possible D match to TRBD1 (5 bases). The ends were cut back, 0 bases at V and 3 bases at J, with 17 bases in the middle. This CDR3 has 17 residues. Looked up from germline, CDR1 is LGHNA and CDR2 is YSLEER.

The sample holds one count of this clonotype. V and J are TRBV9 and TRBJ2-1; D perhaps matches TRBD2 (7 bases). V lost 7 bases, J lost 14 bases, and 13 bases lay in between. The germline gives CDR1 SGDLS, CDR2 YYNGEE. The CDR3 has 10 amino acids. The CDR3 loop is CASGGRGEFF. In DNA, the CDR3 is TGTGCCAGCGGGGGGAGGGGGGAGTTCTTC.

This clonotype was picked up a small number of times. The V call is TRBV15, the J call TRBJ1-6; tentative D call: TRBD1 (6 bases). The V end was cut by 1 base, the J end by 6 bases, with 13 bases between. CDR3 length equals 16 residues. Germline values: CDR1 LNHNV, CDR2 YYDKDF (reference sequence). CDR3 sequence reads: CATSRGGGRINSPLHF. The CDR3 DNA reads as TGTGCCACCAGCAGAGGAGGGGGGCGCATTAATTCACCCCTCCACTTT.

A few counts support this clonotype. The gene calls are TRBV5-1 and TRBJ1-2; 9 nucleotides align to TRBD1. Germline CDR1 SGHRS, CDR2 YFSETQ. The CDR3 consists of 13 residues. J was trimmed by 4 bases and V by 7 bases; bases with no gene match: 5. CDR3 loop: CASEPGQGYGYTF. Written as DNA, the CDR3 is TGCGCCAGCGAACCGGGACAGGGCTATGGCTACACCTTC.

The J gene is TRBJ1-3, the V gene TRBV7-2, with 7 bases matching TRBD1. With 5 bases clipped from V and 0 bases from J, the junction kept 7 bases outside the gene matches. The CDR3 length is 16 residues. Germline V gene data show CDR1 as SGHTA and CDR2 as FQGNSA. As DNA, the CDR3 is TGTGCCAGCAGCCAGACAGGGCCCAGCTCTGGAAACACCATATATTTT. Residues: CASSQTGPSSGNTIYF.

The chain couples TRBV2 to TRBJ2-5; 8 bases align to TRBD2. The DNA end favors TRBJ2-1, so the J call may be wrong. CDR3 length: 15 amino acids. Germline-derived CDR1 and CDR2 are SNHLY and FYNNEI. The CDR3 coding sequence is TGTGCCAGCAGTGAAACTAGCGGTTACCAAGAGACCCAGTTCTTC. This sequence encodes CASSETSGYQETQFF.

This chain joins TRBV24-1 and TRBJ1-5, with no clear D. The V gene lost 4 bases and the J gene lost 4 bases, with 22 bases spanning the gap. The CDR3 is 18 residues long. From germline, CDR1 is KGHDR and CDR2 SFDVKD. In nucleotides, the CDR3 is TGTGCCACCAGTGACTCGCCCGACCCTGGGCGTGGGAATCAGCCCCAGCATTTT. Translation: CATSDSPDPGRGNQPQHF.